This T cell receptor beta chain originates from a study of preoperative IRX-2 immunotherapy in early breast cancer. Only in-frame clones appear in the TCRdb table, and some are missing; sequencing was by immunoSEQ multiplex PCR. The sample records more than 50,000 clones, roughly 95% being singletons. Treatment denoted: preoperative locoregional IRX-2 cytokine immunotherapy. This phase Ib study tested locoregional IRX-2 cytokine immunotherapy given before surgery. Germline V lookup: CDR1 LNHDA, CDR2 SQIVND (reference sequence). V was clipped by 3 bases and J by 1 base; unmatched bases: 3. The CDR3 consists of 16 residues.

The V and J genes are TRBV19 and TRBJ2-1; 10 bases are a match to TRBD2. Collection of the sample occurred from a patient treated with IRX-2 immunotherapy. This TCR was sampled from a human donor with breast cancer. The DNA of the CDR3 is TGTGCCAGTAGTATCGAAGCGGGAGGGTCCTACAATGAGCAGTTCTTC. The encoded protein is CASSIEAGGSYNEQFF.